The rows below give T cell receptor beta chains drawn from one sample of a study of regulatory T cells in long-lasting Graves disease. TCRdb reprocessed the multiplex PCR reads with MiXCR, giving one entry per CDR3 protein. Seen here are hundreds of thousands of distinct CDR3 sequences, 15% observed once, and the top ten hold over 7%. Another study also made use of these data, one on T cells in Graves' hyperthyroidism and ophthalmopathy.

The sample was peripheral blood mononuclear cells (PBMCs), taken at new diagnosis, from a patient treated with antithyroid drugs. These receptors were obtained from a middle-aged woman with Graves disease. CDR3s include the opening cysteine and the closing phenylalanine or tryptophan. Fields, in order: V gene, J gene, clone size, D gene, CDR3 DNA, CDR3 protein. D genes are given only for firm matches. Expanded clones get a size class; other rows say once, few or many, or leave the size out.

TRBV14	TRBJ2-1	-	TRBD2	TGTGCCAGCAGCCAACTGGCCGGACTAGCCTACAATGAGCAGTTCTTC	CASSQLAGLAYNEQFF
TRBV28	TRBJ2-7	many	TRBD1	TGTGCCAGCAGTCAAACCGGGACAGGGGAGTTCCACGAGCAGTACTTC	CASSQTGTGEFHEQYF
TRBV12-3/TRBV12-4	TRBJ2-3	many	-	TGTGCCAGCATCAATGGCGGTATCTCAGATACGCAGTATTTT	CASINGGISDTQYF
TRBV2	TRBJ2-3	many	TRBD2	TGTGCCAGCAGTAAAGCGGGACGCACAGATACGCAGTATTTT	CASSKAGRTDTQYF
TRBV6-1	TRBJ1-2	-	TRBD1	TGTGCCAGCAGCGATCGACAGGGGGGTAACTATGGCTACACCTTC	CASSDRQGGNYGYTF
TRBV7-8	TRBJ2-3	-	-	TGTGCCAGCAGCTTAAAGGCTGGGGCCGGAGATACGCAGTATTTT	CASSLKAGAGDTQYF
TRBV6-2/TRBV6-3	TRBJ2-7	few	-	TGTGCCAGCAGCCCATACAGCGGCGAGCAGTACTTC	CASSPYSGEQYF
TRBV29-1	TRBJ1-1	-	-	TGCAGCGTTGAACCAGAGTGGCGGTTCCAGCGTAACACTGAAGCTTTCTTT	CSVEPEWRFQRNTEAFF
TRBV11-2	TRBJ1-2	-	-	TGTGCCAGCACTGGTATGCCTCTTTGGACCTCGCACTATGGCTACACCTTC	CASTGMPLWTSHYGYTF
TRBV2	TRBJ2-7	many	-	TGTGCCAGCAGTAACAGGGTCGACGAGCAGTACTTC	CASSNRVDEQYF
TRBV29-1	TRBJ2-2	many	-	TGCAGCGTTGGGTTGGGTAACACCGGGGAGCTGTTTTTT	CSVGLGNTGELFF
TRBV7-9	TRBJ2-1	many	-	TGTGCCAGCAGCTTAGGTCGGGTTGAGCAGTTCTTC	CASSLGRVEQFF
TRBV2	TRBJ1-2	many	-	TGTGCCAGCAGTGAAGAGGGGGGGGGCTATGGCTACACCTTC	CASSEEGGGYGYTF
TRBV28	TRBJ2-3	many	-	TGTGCCAGCAAGATCGGATTAAAACCGGGACTCACGGTTGCAGATACGCAGTATTTT	CASKIGLKPGLTVADTQYF
TRBV5-1	TRBJ2-7	few	TRBD1	TGCGCCAGCAGCTTGGACGGGACAGGGGGCGTGGAGTACTTC	CASSLDGTGGVEYF
TRBV3-1	TRBJ1-3	-	-	TGTGCCAGCAGCCAAGTTGGTGGGGCGCGGGGAAACACCATATATTTT	CASSQVGGARGNTIYF
TRBV2	TRBJ2-1	many	TRBD1	TGTGCCAGCAGTGAGGGACAGGGGGGAAATGAGCAGTTCTTC	CASSEGQGGNEQFF
TRBV19	TRBJ2-1	many	TRBD2	TGTGCCAGTAGTATTAGGGGACTAGCGGGGGGGATGCCCAATGAGCAGTTCTTC	CASSIRGLAGGMPNEQFF
TRBV20-1	TRBJ1-2	many	-	TGCAGTGTGAAACAGGGAAACTATGGCTACACCTTC	CSVKQGNYGYTF
TRBV28	TRBJ2-2	many	-	TGTGCCAGCAGTTTACCGCCCCTGGGTAACACCGGGGAGCTGTTTTTT	CASSLPPLGNTGELFF
TRBV9	TRBJ1-2	-	-	TGTGCCAGCAGCGTAGATGTAGGGGCTAACTATGGCTACACCTTC	CASSVDVGANYGYTF
TRBV11-3	TRBJ2-1	many	-	TGTGCCAGCAGCTTAACGACCTACAATGAGCAGTTCTTC	CASSLTTYNEQFF